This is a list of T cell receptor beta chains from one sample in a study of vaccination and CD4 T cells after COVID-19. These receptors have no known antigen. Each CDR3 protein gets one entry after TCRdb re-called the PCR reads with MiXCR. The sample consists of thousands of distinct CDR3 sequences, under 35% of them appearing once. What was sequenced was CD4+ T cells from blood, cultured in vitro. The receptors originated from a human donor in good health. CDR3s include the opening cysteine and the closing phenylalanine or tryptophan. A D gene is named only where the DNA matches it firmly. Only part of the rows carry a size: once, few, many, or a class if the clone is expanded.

CSAREPYGTYGSYYEQYF	TGCAGTGCTAGAGAACCTTACGGGACGTACGGTTCCTACTACGAGCAGTACTTC	few	-	TRBV20-1	TRBJ2-7
CATSERAGLTDTQYF	TGTGCCACCAGTGAGAGGGCGGGACTCACAGATACGCAGTATTTT	-	-	TRBV24-1	TRBJ2-3
CASGLDSRTDTQYF	TGTGCCAGCGGCTTAGACAGCCGCACAGATACGCAGTATTTT	-	-	TRBV7-9	TRBJ2-3
CASSMRGNTEAFF	TGTGCCAGTAGTATGCGGGGAAACACTGAAGCTTTCTTT	-	-	TRBV19	TRBJ1-1
CSALRDGSSYEQYF	TGCAGCGCCCTACGGGACGGGAGCTCCTACGAGCAGTACTTC	few	-	TRBV29-1	TRBJ2-7
CASSSPGGSSGRLDTQYF	TGTGCCAGCAGTTCGCCGGGGGGATCTAGCGGGAGATTGGATACGCAGTATTTT	-	TRBD2	TRBV6-5	TRBJ2-3
CASSGTDIRSSYNSPLHF	TGTGCCAGCAGCGGGACAGATATCCGAAGCTCCTATAATTCACCCCTCCACTTT	few	TRBD1	TRBV6-2/TRBV6-3	TRBJ1-6
CAISEPSGRVYEQYF	TGTGCCATCAGTGAGCCTAGCGGGAGGGTCTACGAGCAGTACTTC	-	TRBD2	TRBV10-3	TRBJ2-7
CSVDRQAGQFF	TGCAGCGTTGATAGGCAGGCTGGGCAGTTCTTC	few	-	TRBV29-1	TRBJ2-1
CAAQKFVNTEAFF	TGTGCCGCACAGAAGTTCGTGAACACTGAAGCTTTCTTT	-	-	TRBV6-1	TRBJ1-1
CASSPRGKLSDTEAFF	TGTGCCAGCAGCCCCCGAGGAAAATTGTCAGACACTGAAGCTTTCTTT	few	-	TRBV7-2	TRBJ1-1
CASSETSGLYEQFF	TGTGCCAGCAGCGAGACTAGCGGGTTGTATGAGCAGTTCTTC	-	TRBD2	TRBV7-6	TRBJ2-1
CASSFGGGVHEQYF	TGTGCCAGCAGTTTCGGGGGAGGAGTCCACGAGCAGTACTTC	-	-	TRBV12-3/TRBV12-4	TRBJ2-7
CSAGTSLVGELFF	TGCAGCGCTGGGACTAGCCTGGTCGGGGAGCTGTTTTTT	-	TRBD2	TRBV29-1	TRBJ2-2
CASSPKNGYTF	TGTGCCAGCTCACCTAAGAATGGCTACACCTTC	few	-	TRBV18	TRBJ1-2
CASRDGGSRPLHF	TGTGCCAGCAGGGACGGGGGGTCTCGGCCCCTCCACTTT	-	-	TRBV6-1	TRBJ1-6
CASSPLVDRGRIYGYTF	TGTGCCAGCAGCCCACTAGTGGACAGGGGGCGCATCTATGGCTACACCTTC	-	TRBD1	TRBV11-2	TRBJ1-2
CASSPGLAGVTQYF	TGTGCCAGTAGTCCCGGACTAGCGGGAGTTACGCAGTATTTT	-	TRBD2	TRBV19	TRBJ2-3
CAISDRKGTHEQYF	TGTGCCATCAGTGATCGCAAGGGTACCCACGAGCAGTACTTC	few	-	TRBV10-3	TRBJ2-7
CASSRDRANTGELFF	TGTGCCAGCAGCCGTGACAGGGCGAACACCGGGGAGCTGTTTTTT	few	TRBD1	TRBV7-2	TRBJ2-2
CSTGTGGTGELFF	TGCAGCACCGGGACAGGGGGCACCGGGGAGCTGTTTTTT	-	TRBD1	TRBV29-1	TRBJ2-2
CSAAGQAYGYTF	TGCAGTGCAGCGGGACAGGCCTATGGCTACACCTTC	few	TRBD1	TRBV20-1	TRBJ1-2
CASSPRGRYEQYF	TGTGCCAGCAGCCCCCGGGGACGATACGAGCAGTACTTC	few	-	TRBV7-6	TRBJ2-7
CASSLAPRGNYEQYF	TGTGCCAGCAGCTTAGCGCCCAGGGGTAACTACGAGCAGTACTTC	-	-	TRBV7-8	TRBJ2-7
CASSLVPSRGMNTEAFF	TGTGCCAGCAGCTTAGTGCCTTCTCGTGGAATGAACACTGAAGCTTTCTTT	-	-	TRBV7-6	TRBJ1-1
CSAKDGLASYNSPLHF	TGCAGTGCAAAAGACGGGTTAGCCTCCTATAATTCACCCCTCCACTTT	few	-	TRBV20-1	TRBJ1-6
CASSQDGGTKQFF	TGCGCCAGCAGCCAAGATGGGGGAACCAAGCAGTTCTTC	-	-	TRBV4-3	TRBJ2-1
CASSPYGEPQHF	TGTGCCAGCAGCCCGTACGGGGAACCCCAGCATTTT	few	-	TRBV7-6	TRBJ1-5
CASSLARQYEQYF	TGTGCCAGCAGCTTGGCCCGGCAGTACGAGCAGTACTTC	-	-	TRBV7-2	TRBJ2-7
CAWSVPGVPNSPLHF	TGTGCCTGGAGTGTACCGGGGGTTCCCAATTCACCCCTCCACTTT	once	-	TRBV30	TRBJ1-6
CASSPGTSGDTQYF	TGTGCCAGCAGCCCCGGGACTAGCGGAGATACGCAGTATTTT	-	TRBD2	TRBV3-1	TRBJ2-3
CSARMSTNEKLFF	TGCAGTGCTAGAATGTCAACTAATGAAAAACTGTTTTTT	-	-	TRBV20-1	TRBJ1-4
CASRGQTYEQYF	TGTGCCAGCAGGGGGCAGACCTACGAGCAGTACTTC	-	-	TRBV2	TRBJ2-7
CASSSDRVSWGYTF	TGTGCCAGCAGTTCAGACAGGGTATCGTGGGGCTACACCTTC	-	TRBD1	TRBV6-5	TRBJ1-2
CASSQEGRMNTGELFF	TGCGCCAGCAGCCAAGAAGGCAGGATGAACACCGGGGAGCTGTTTTTT	-	-	TRBV4-3	TRBJ2-2
CASSPEGTGYTF	TGTGCCAGCTCACCGGAGGGCACGGGCTACACCTTC	-	-	TRBV18	TRBJ1-2
CASTMDSFKGYTF	TGTGCCAGTACTATGGACAGCTTTAAGGGCTACACCTTC	few	-	TRBV19	TRBJ1-2
CASSESGANYGYTF	TGTGCCAGCAGTGAATCCGGGGCAAACTATGGCTACACCTTC	medium-sized	-	TRBV6-1	TRBJ1-2
CAWSRDRPYGYTF	TGTGCCTGGAGCCGGGACAGGCCCTATGGCTACACCTTC	few	TRBD1	TRBV30	TRBJ1-2
CASSKGEEVTAFF	TGTGCCAGCAGCAAAGGGGAGGAGGTAACAGCTTTCTTT	few	-	TRBV21-1	TRBJ1-1
CATSDQPQGTYEEQYF	TGTGCCACCAGTGACCAACCCCAGGGTACCTACGAGGAGCAGTACTTC	-	-	TRBV24-1	TRBJ2-7